Here is one T cell receptor beta chain with its context. A primer in the constant region served to generate TCR beta cDNA from roughly 450 ng of total RNA. Library construction for TCR beta comprised three nested multiplex PCR rounds performed with slightly modified ARM-PCR. In the first two PCR rounds, TRBV1-TRBV30 forward primers were paired with a C-beta reverse primer, and each round lasted 10 cycles. TCRdb reprocessed the multiplex PCR reads with MiXCR, giving one entry per CDR3 protein. The sample contains a few hundred thousand distinct CDR3 sequences, 58% of which appear only once. This entry is derived from a study of tumor-infiltrating lymphocytes in primary liver carcinoma. Looking at the study overall: Each participant had primary liver carcinoma, and surgical resection was the treatment.

This CDR3 comprises 17 residues. Germline V gene data show CDR1 as MNHEY and CDR2 as SVGEGT. The ends lost 6 bases at V and 2 bases at J; junction bases unmatched: 12. Germline DNA was also extracted, while the blood RNA originated from unsorted whole blood. Infection with HBV was chronic in patients; they were treatment-naive. The V and J genes are TRBV6-2 or TRBV6-3 and TRBJ2-3, with 9 bases matching TRBD2. The TCR originated in a woman aged 25 to 45 with primary liver carcinoma and hepatitis B virus infection. The sequenced sample was peripheral blood. CDR3: CASRPSGNLFNTDTQYF. CDR3 sequence (DNA): TGTGCCAGCAGACCTAGCGGGAACCTATTTAACACAGATACGCAGTATTTT.